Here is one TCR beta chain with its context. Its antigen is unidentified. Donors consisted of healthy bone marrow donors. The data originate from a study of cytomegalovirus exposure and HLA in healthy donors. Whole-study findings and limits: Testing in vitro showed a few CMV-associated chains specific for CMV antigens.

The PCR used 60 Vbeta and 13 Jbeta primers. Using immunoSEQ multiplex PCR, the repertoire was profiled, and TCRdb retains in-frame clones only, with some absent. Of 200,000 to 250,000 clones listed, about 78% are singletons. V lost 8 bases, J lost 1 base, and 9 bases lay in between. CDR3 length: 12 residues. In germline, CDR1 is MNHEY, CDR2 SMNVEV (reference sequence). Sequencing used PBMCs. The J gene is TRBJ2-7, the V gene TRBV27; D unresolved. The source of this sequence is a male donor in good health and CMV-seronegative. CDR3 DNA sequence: TGTGCCAGCTTCACTACTTCCTACGAGCAGTACTTC. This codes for CASFTTSYEQYF.